The table lists the clone carrying this T cell receptor beta chain with a few counts. The assay was immunoSEQ multiplex PCR, and TCRdb's table has in-frame clones only and misses some. This sample yields around 180,000 clones, of which over 75% are seen a single time; approximately 7% belongs to the top ten. The data belong to a study of blood T cell repertoires in COVID-19. CDR3 length: 13 amino acids. From germline, CDR1 is ENHRY and CDR2 SYGVKD. Trimming cost V 10 bases and J 5 bases; bases outside gene matches: 7. This sequence was found in an elderly man with COVID-19, enrolled during active disease. The specimen was peripheral blood. The V call is TRBV10-3, the J call TRBJ1-5; 8 nucleotides match TRBD1. The CDR3 spells CATGQGGDQPQHF. The CDR3 bases are TGTGCCACCGGACAGGGAGGGGATCAGCCCCAGCATTTT.